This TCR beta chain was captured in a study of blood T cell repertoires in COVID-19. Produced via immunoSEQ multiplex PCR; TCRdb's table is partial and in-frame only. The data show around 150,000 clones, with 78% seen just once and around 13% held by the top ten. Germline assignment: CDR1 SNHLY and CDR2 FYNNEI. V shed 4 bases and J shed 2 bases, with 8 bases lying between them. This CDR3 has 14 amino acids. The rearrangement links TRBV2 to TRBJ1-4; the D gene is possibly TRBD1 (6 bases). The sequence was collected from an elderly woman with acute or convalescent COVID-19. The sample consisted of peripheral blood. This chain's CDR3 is CASSAQGTNEKLFF. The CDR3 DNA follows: TGTGCCAGCAGTGCACAGGGTACTAATGAAAAACTGTTTTTT.